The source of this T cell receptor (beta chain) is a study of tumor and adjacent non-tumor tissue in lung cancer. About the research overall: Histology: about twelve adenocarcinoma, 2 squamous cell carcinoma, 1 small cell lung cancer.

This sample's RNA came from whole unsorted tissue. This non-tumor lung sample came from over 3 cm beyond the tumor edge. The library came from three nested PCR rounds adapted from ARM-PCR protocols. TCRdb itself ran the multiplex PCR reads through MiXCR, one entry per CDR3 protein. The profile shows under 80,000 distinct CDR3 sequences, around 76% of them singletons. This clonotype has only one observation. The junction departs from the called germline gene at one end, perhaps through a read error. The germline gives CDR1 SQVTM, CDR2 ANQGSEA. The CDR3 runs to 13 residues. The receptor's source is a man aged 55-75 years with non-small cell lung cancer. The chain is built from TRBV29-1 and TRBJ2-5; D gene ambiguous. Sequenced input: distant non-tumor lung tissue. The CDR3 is CSVEIAVQEAQYF. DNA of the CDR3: TGCAGCGTTGAAATAGCTGTACAAGAGGCCCAGTACTTC.